This T cell receptor (beta chain) was identified during a study of blood T cell repertoires in COVID-19 (dated by TCRdb to 2020 to 2021). Broadly, across the study: Samples from collaborators originated in the United States, Italy and Spain and spanned both the acute and convalescent phases of COVID-19. The repertoires were made available in a free public database intended to serve as a resource for research on the immune response to SARS-CoV-2. The samples were drawn from two sources: the first 160 participants of the ongoing ImmuneRACE study, and 1,200 or so subjects contributed by 6 global collaborators. Where available, HLA class I and class II types were obtained from metadata supplied by the sample provider rather than from assay-based typing. Subjects who had been exposed to COVID-19, were actively infected with it, or had recovered from it provided the deeply sampled blood TCRbeta repertoires that made up the dataset. Nearly every sample came with metadata listing a de-identified subject ID, COVID-19 status, age in years and sex. The prospective study material was composed of cDNA or gDNA derived from T cells, B-cell-depleted T cells, or PBMCs.

Broad study findings and their caveats: Clinical and demographic metadata were provided uncurated, with the amount varying by source and participant.

Regarding this clone: Its antigen is unknown. Base qualities are not provided; no much larger clone lies one nucleotide away.

One collaborating source in Seattle enrolled patients during active infection and followed them longitudinally through the course of disease. The collaborating institutions used their own protocols to collect whole blood in K2EDTA tubes. For TCRbeta analysis, collaborator samples were shipped as frozen whole blood, as isolated PBMCs, or as DNA extracted from either sample type. The CDR3 has 14 amino acids, counting the end cysteine and phenylalanine. Just CDR3 DNA is preserved here, 42 bases in frame from base 1. V and J are truncated by 3 bases and 5 bases respectively, leaving an intervening sequence of 10 bases. The germline V gene encodes CDR1 MDHEN and CDR2 SYDVKM. TCRbeta CDR3 regions were amplified from genomic DNA by means of the immunoSEQ Assay, a bias-controlled multiplex PCR. As for the original processing: Within the assay, amplification of reference gene primers was used to estimate how many nucleated cells each sample contained. Sequence reads were collapsed and filtered to measure the absolute abundance of every unique TCRbeta CDR3 rearrangement. For each sample, productive Simpson clonality was calculated as the square root of Simpson's diversity index across productive rearrangements. Entries here come from immuneACCESS through TCRdb and include only in-frame sequences with V and J called. Some clones fail to appear in such tables; in the studies checked, an unresolved V gene covers under half of the shortfall, and the cause of the remainder is unknown. V, J and clone size reflect that table, while D and trimming were determined from the DNA. This sample comprises around 310,000 clones, 75% to 95% of them detected only once. The ten largest account for approximately 7.5% of the sample.

Sequences were obtained from peripheral blood. In this chain, TRBV28 is recombined with TRBJ1-4; confidence is insufficient to name the D gene. The clonotype was recovered from a woman in her thirties with COVID-19, enrolled during active disease. The CDR3 loop reads CASSLEHVNEKLFF. The bases are TGTGCCAGCAGTTTGGAGCACGTAAATGAAAAACTGTTTTTT. Extended through the reference TRBV28 and TRBJ1-4 proteins, this CDR3 yields the full variable domain: DVKVTQSSRYLVKRTGEKVFLECVQDMDHENMFWYRQDPGLGLRLIYFSYDVKMKEKGDIPEGYSVSREKKERFSLILESASTNQTSMYLCASSLEHVNEKLFFGSGTQLSVL.